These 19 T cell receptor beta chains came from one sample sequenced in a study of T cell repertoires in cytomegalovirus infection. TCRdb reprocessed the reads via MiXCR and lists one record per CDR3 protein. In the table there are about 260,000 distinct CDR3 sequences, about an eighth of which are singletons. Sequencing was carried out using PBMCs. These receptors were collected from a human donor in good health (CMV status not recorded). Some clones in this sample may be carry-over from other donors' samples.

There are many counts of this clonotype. The CDR3: CASSQDGNGANTGELFF. CDR3 DNA: TGCGCCAGCAGCCAAGATGGGAACGGGGCGAACACCGGGGAGCTGTTTTTT. This chain uses TRBV4-1 with TRBJ2-2; TRBD2 is a possible D gene (5 bases). The V gene lost 0 bases and the J gene lost 0 bases, with 11 bases spanning the gap. CDR1 and CDR2 (germline): MGHRA, YSYEKL. This CDR3 is 17 amino acids long.

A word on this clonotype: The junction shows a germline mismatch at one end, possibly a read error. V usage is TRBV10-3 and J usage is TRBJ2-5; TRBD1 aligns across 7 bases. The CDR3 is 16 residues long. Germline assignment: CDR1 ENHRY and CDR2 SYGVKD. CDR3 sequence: CAISESGQPKQETQYF. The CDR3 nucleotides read TGTGCCATCAGTGAGTCGGGACAGCCTAAGCAAGAGACCCAGTACTTT.

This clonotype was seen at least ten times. The DNA for the CDR3 is TGTGCCAGCAGAAAAGACAGGTTTGACTATGGCTACACCTTC. Translating gives CASRKDRFDYGYTF. The chain couples TRBV7-2 to TRBJ1-2; perhaps TRBD1 as D (6 bases). CDR3 length: 14 amino acids. The germline gives CDR1 SGHTA, CDR2 FQGNSA. V lost 6 bases and J lost 3, with 14 bases in between. The variable domain in full, completed from reference TRBV7-2 and TRBJ1-2, reads GAGVSQSPSNKVTEKGKDVELRCDPISGHTALYWYRQSLGQGLEFLIYFQGNSAPDKSGLPSDRFSAERTGGSVSTLTIQRTQQEDSAVYLCASRKDRFDYGYTFGSGTRLTVV.

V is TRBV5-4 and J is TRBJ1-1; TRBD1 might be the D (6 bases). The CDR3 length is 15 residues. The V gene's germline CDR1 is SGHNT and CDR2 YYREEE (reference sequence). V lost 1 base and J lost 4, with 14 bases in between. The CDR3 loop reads CASSLSDTGLTEAFF. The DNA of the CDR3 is TGTGCCAGCAGCTTGAGCGACACAGGGCTCACTGAAGCTTTCTTT.

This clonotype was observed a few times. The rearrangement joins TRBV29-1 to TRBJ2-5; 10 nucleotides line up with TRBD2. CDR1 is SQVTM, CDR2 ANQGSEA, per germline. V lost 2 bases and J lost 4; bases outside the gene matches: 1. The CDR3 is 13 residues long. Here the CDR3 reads CSVERLAGETQYF. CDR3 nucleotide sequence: TGCAGCGTTGAAAGACTAGCGGGAGAGACCCAGTACTTC. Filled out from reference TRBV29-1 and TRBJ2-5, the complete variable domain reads SAVISQKPSRDICQRGTSLTIQCQVDSQVTMMFWYRQQPGQSLTLIATANQGSEATYESGFVIDKFPISRPNLTFSTLTVSNMSPEDSSIYLCSVERLAGETQYFGPGTRLLVL.

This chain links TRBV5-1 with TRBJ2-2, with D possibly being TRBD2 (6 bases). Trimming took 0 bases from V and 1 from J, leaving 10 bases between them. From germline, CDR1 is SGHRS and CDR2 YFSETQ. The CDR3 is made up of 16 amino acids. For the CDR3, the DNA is TGCGCCAGCAGCTTGGAGGCGGGGAAGAACACCGGGGAGCTGTTTTTT. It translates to CASSLEAGKNTGELFF.

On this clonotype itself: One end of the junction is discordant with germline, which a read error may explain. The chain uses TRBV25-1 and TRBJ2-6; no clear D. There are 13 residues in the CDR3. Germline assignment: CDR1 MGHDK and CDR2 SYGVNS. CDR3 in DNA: TGTGCCAGCGGTGAACCTGGGGCCAACGTCCTGACTTTC. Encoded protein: CASGEPGANVLTF.

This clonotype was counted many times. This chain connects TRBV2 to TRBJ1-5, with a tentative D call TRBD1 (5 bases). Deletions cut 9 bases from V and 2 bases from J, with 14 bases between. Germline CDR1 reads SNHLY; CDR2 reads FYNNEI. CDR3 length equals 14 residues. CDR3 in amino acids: CASTREEGNQPQHF. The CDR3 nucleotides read TGTGCCAGTACCAGGGAGGAGGGCAATCAGCCCCAGCATTTT. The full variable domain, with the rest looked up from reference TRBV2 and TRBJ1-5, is EPEVTQTPSHQVTQMGQEVILRCVPISNHLYFYWYRQILGQKVEFLVSFYNNEISEKSEIFDDQFSVERPDGSNFTLKIRSTKLEDSAMYFCASTREEGNQPQHFGDGTRLSIL.

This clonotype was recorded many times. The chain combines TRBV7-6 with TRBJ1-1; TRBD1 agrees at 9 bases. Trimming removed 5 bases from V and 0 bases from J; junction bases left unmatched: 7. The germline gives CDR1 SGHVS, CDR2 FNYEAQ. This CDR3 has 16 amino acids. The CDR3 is CASSLGTGTMNTEAFF. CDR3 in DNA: TGTGCCAGCAGCCTCGGGACAGGGACTATGAACACTGAAGCTTTCTTT.

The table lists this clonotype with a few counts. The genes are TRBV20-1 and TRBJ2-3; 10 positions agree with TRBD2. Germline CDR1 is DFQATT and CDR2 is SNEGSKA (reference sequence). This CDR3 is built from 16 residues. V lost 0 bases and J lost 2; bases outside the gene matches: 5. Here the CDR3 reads CSARDTLAGFTDTQYF. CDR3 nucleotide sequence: TGCAGTGCTAGAGATACACTAGCGGGATTCACAGATACGCAGTATTTT.

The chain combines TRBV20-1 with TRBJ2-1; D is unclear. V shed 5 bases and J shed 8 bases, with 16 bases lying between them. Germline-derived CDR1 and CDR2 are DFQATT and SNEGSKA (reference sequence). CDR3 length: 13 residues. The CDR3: CSAAPGAAYEQFF. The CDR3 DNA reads TGCAGTGCTGCCCCGGGCGCAGCCTATGAGCAGTTCTTC.

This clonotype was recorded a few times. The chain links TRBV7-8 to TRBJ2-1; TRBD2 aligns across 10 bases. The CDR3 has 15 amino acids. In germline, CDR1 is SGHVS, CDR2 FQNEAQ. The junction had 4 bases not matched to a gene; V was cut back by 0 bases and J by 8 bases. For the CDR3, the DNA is TGTGCCAGCAGCTTAGCGTGGCTAGCGGGAGATGAGCAGTTCTTC. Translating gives CASSLAWLAGDEQFF.

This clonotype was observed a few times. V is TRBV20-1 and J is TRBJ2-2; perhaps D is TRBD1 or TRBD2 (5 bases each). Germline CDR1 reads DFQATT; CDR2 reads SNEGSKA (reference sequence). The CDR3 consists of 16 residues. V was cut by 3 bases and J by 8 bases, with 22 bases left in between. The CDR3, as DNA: TGCAGTGCTAGTAACCCGCCGGGGCCAACGAGGGGGGAGCTGTTTTTT. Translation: CSASNPPGPTRGELFF.

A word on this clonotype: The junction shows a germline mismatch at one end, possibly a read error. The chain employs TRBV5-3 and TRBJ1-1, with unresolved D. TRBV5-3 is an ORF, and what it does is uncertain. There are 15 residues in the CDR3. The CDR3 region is CASSFMVVEGTEAFF. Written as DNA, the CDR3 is TGTGCCAGCAGCTTCATGGTAGTCGAGGGCACTGAAGCTTTCTTT.

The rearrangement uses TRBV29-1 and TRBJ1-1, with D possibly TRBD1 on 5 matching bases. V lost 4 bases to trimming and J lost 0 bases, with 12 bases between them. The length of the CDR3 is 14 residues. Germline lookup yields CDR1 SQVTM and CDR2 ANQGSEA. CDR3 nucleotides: TGCAGCGTTGCCGAGCAGGGACTGAACACTGAAGCTTTCTTT. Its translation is CSVAEQGLNTEAFF.

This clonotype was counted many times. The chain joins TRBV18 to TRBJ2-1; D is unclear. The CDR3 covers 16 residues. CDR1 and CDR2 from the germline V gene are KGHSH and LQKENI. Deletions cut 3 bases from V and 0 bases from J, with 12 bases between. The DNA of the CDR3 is TGTGCCAGCTCACCGTTTACGGTGAGCTCCTACAATGAGCAGTTCTTC. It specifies CASSPFTVSSYNEQFF.

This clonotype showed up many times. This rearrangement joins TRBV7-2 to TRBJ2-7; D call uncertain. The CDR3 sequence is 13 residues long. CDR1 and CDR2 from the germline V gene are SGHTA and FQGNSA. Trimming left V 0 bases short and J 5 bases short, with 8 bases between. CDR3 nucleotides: TGTGCCAGCAGCTTAGCAGGCCAGAACGAGCAGTACTTC. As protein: CASSLAGQNEQYF.

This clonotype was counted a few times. CDR3 in amino acids: CASSLNQGESPLHF. CDR3 nucleotide sequence: TGTGCCAGCAGCTTAAATCAGGGGGAATCACCCCTCCACTTT. The chain joins TRBV7-9 to TRBJ1-6; TRBD1 aligns across 7 bases. The CDR3 extends over 14 amino acids. J was trimmed by 10 bases and V by 2 bases; bases with no gene match: 5. CDR1 SEHNR and CDR2 FQNEAQ come from the germline V gene (reference sequence).

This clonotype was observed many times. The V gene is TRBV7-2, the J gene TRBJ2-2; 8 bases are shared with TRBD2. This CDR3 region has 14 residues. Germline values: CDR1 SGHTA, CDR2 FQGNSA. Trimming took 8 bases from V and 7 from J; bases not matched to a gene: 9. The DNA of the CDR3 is TGTGCCAGCTCGGTAGCGGGGACACGCGGGGAGCTGTTTTTT. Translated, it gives CASSVAGTRGELFF. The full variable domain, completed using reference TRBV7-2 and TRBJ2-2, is GAGVSQSPSNKVTEKGKDVELRCDPISGHTALYWYRQSLGQGLEFLIYFQGNSAPDKSGLPSDRFSAERTGGSVSTLTIQRTQQEDSAVYLCASSVAGTRGELFFGEGSRLTVL.